This entry lists 22 T cell receptor beta chains sequenced from one sample in a study of OX40 agonist ivuxolimab in advanced cancers. Libraries were constructed by the immunoSEQ multiplex PCR assay. TCRdb holds this immuneACCESS table with in-frame rearrangements only. Some clones are missing; in checked studies, unresolved V genes explain under half, and the rest has no known cause. This sample gives over 75,000 clones in total; under 95% of them show up just once. Of the sample, roughly 2.8% is held by the ten largest clones. Material: CD4+ or CD8+ T cells sorted from blood, obtained in a trial of the OX40 agonist ivuxolimab. The receptors come from an adult with an advanced solid tumor such as melanoma, head and neck, liver or kidney cancer.

The CDR3 nucleotides are TGTGCCAGCAGTTCCGTCCAGGGTCAGCCCCAGCATTTT. Translated, it gives CASSSVQGQPQHF. This rearrangement joins TRBV6-5 to TRBJ1-5; possible D gene TRBD1, 5 bases. V dropped 4 bases and J dropped 6 bases, with 10 bases sitting between them. The germline V gene encodes CDR1 MNHEY and CDR2 SVGAGI. The CDR3 runs to 13 residues.

The chain carries TRBV5-6 and TRBJ1-4; no clear D gene. The CDR3 is 14 amino acids. Germline loops: CDR1 SGHDT, CDR2 YYEEEE. The V end was cut by 0 bases, the J end by 2 bases, with 5 bases between. The DNA of the CDR3 is TGTGCCAGCAGCTTGGTGGGGACTAATGAAAAACTGTTTTTT. This codes for CASSLVGTNEKLFF.

In the case of this clone: It is likely a read error, because the conserved phenylalanine at the end of the CDR3 is missing. The DNA is left out, because the CDR3 cannot be placed on it with certainty; the CDR3 is given as TCRdb lists it. The V and J genes are TRBV21-1 and TRBJ2-7; the D segment call TRBD1 is taken from the table without a DNA check. TRBV21-1 is flagged as a pseudogene. A total of 10 residues make up the CDR3, ends included. The CDR3 spells CASSKGGHQL.

The chain couples TRBV12-5 to TRBJ1-3; 9 nucleotides line up with TRBD1. V trimming: 5 bases; J trimming: 7 bases; junction bases outside the gene matches: 6. Germline CDR1 is LGHNT and CDR2 is FRNRAP. CDR3 size: 14 residues. The CDR3 sequence: CASGRTGEPNTIYF. The CDR3 DNA sequence: TGTGCTAGTGGTCGGACAGGGGAGCCCAACACCATATATTTT.

The chain has TRBV6-6 and TRBJ1-2; D uncertain. V lost 5 bases and J 2 bases, leaving 9 bases between the germline ends. In germline, CDR1 is MNHNY, CDR2 SVGAGI (reference sequence). The CDR3 runs 13 residues. The CDR3 DNA follows: TGTGCCAGCAGTGCGGCACGGAACTATGGCTACACCTTC. It encodes CASSAARNYGYTF.

The genes are TRBV5-1 and TRBJ2-2; a weak D match, TRBD2 (5 bases). The CDR3 runs 15 residues. V was pared by 4 bases and J by 3 bases, with 13 bases between. Germline CDR1 SGHRS, CDR2 YFSETQ. The CDR3 reads CASSAWVGDTGELFF. The CDR3 coding sequence is TGCGCCAGCAGCGCCTGGGTCGGGGACACCGGGGAGCTGTTTTTT.

In its sample, this clone was seen a few times. Other DNA variants within this sample encode the same CDR3. The V and J genes are TRBV2 and TRBJ1-1; D unresolved. Trimming shortened V by 5 bases and J by 5 bases, and 9 bases separated the two germline ends. From germline, CDR1 is SNHLY and CDR2 FYNNEI. The CDR3 sequence is 12 residues long. The CDR3 bases are TGTGCCAGCAGTCTCGGGAAGACTGAAGCTTTCTTT. The encoded protein is CASSLGKTEAFF.

This sequence joins TRBV29-1 and TRBJ1-1, with TRBD1 matching 7 bases. Germline CDR1 SQVTM, CDR2 ANQGSEA. The CDR3 spans 14 residues. The ends lost 6 bases at V and 3 bases at J; junction bases unmatched: 10. CDR3 coding DNA: TGCAGCGTCGCATCCCGGGACAGTTACACTGAAGCTTTCTTT. It yields the protein CSVASRDSYTEAFF.

The chain links TRBV29-1 to TRBJ1-1; the D is unclear. Germline CDR1 reads SQVTM; CDR2 reads ANQGSEA. The CDR3 has 16 amino acids. Trimming pared 4 bases from V and 1 base from J, leaving 19 bases between. The CDR3 DNA reads as TGCAGCGTTGTCGGCGATGCAGAGAAAGCGAACACTGAAGCTTTCTTT. It codes for CSVVGDAEKANTEAFF.

This clone has only one observation. V and J are TRBV6-5 and TRBJ2-5; 11 positions agree with TRBD2. Per germline, CDR1 MNHEY and CDR2 SVGAGI. The junction had 11 bases not matched to a gene; V was cut back by 7 bases and J by 7 bases. The CDR3 spans 15 residues. The CDR3: CASISSSGGSGTQYF. The CDR3 bases are TGTGCCAGCATTTCGTCTAGCGGGGGGTCGGGGACCCAGTACTTC.

The chain links TRBV5-1 to TRBJ2-1; tentatively, D is TRBD2 (6 bases). The CDR3 length is 17 residues. Germline CDR1 SGHRS, CDR2 YFSETQ. The V end lost 4 bases, the J end lost 0 bases, and 17 bases lay between the germline ends. CDR3 bases: TGCGCCAGCAGCCACATTGGGGGGTCGAGCTCCTACAATGAGCAGTTCTTC. Amino acids: CASSHIGGSSSYNEQFF.

This clone is a singleton in its sample. The J gene is TRBJ2-7, the V gene TRBV5-6; D is possibly TRBD2 (6 bases). Trimming cost V 4 bases and J 0 bases, with 11 bases left between them. CDR3 length equals 14 residues. Germline V lookup: CDR1 SGHDT, CDR2 YYEEEE. As DNA, the CDR3 is TGTGCCAGCAGCGGGTTGGGGGGCTCCTACGAGCAGTACTTC. Residues: CASSGLGGSYEQYF.

V gene TRBV29-1 combines with J gene TRBJ2-1; D is perhaps TRBD1 (6 bases). The CDR3 length is 13 residues. Germline V gene sequence: CDR1 SQVTM, CDR2 ANQGSEA. Trimming shortened V by 2 bases and J by 8 bases, and 13 bases separated the two germline ends. The CDR3 sequence: CSVETPRGYEQFF. The DNA for the CDR3 is TGCAGCGTTGAAACACCCAGGGGCTATGAGCAGTTCTTC.

This chain links TRBV5-6 with TRBJ2-2, with D possibly TRBD1 on 6 matching bases. Germline V gene sequence: CDR1 SGHDT, CDR2 YYEEEE. V was clipped by 0 bases and J by 1 base, with 7 bases between them. CDR3 size: 15 residues. The CDR3 region is CASSLGQVNTGELFF. For the CDR3, the DNA is TGTGCCAGCAGCTTGGGACAGGTGAACACCGGGGAGCTGTTTTTT.

In DNA, the CDR3 is TGTGCCAGCAGCCCCCTAGGTCTTGACGAGCAGTACTTC. Translated: CASSPLGLDEQYF. The gene calls are TRBV7-7 and TRBJ2-7, with D hard to call. Trimming removed 5 bases from V and 5 bases from J, with 13 bases in between. The CDR3 consists of 13 residues. CDR1 and CDR2 from the germline V gene are SSHAT and FNYEAQ (reference sequence). Looking up the rest from reference TRBV7-7 and TRBJ2-7 gives the full variable domain: GAGVSQSPRYKVTKRGQDVTLRCDPISSHATLYWYQQALGQGPEFLTYFNYEAQPDKSGLPSDRFSAERPEGSISTLTIQRTEQRDSAMYRCASSPLGLDEQYFGPGTRLTVT.

By sample fraction, this clone is medium-sized (0.01 to 0.1%). J is TRBJ2-7 and V is TRBV5-8; D might be TRBD1 (6 bases). CDR3 length: 15 amino acids. The V gene lost 4 bases and the J gene lost 0 bases, with 14 bases spanning the gap. Germline CDR1 and CDR2: SGHTS and YDEGEE. CDR3 bases: TGTGCCAGCAGCCTCAGGGGTTTAGGCTCCTACGAGCAGTACTTC. This encodes CASSLRGLGSYEQYF.

This clone was seen once. The chain links TRBV27 to TRBJ2-1; TRBD1 agrees at 11 bases. J gave up 6 bases and V 6 bases, and 7 bases lay outside the gene matches. The CDR3 is 15 residues long. Germline-derived CDR1 and CDR2 are MNHEY and SMNVEV (reference sequence). CDR3 loop: CASRTGQGVPNEQFF. Here the CDR3 DNA reads TGTGCCAGCAGGACGGGACAGGGGGTTCCCAATGAGCAGTTCTTC.

This chain joins TRBV7-6 and TRBJ1-1; D remains ambiguous. Germline V lookup: CDR1 SGHVS, CDR2 FNYEAQ. V dropped 3 bases and J dropped 2 bases, with 7 bases sitting between them. CDR3 length: 13 residues. The CDR3 sequence: CASSFGSNTEAFF. In DNA, the CDR3 is TGTGCCAGCAGCTTTGGAAGTAACACTGAAGCTTTCTTT.

The genes are TRBV19 and TRBJ2-7; 11 nucleotides match TRBD2. V trimming: 1 base; J trimming: 3 bases; junction bases outside the gene matches: 2. The CDR3 has 15 amino acids. Germline V gene data show CDR1 as LNHDA and CDR2 as SQIVND (reference sequence). Written as DNA, the CDR3 is TGTGCCAGTAGTATAGTACTAGCGGGAGTCTACGAGCAGTACTTC. Its translation is CASSIVLAGVYEQYF. Full variable domain (remainder filled in from reference TRBV19 and TRBJ2-7): DGGITQSPKYLFRKEGQNVTLSCEQNLNHDAMYWYRQDPGQGLRLIYYSQIVNDFQKGDIAEGYSVSREKKESFPLTVTSAQKNPTAFYLCASSIVLAGVYEQYFGPGTRLTVT.

The chain employs TRBV5-6 and TRBJ2-5, with 8 bases lining up with TRBD1. From germline, CDR1 is SGHDT and CDR2 YYEEEE. With V trimmed by 5 bases and J by 5 bases, 8 bases remained unmatched. The CDR3 is made up of 14 amino acids. The CDR3 reads CASSNGRGLETQYF. As DNA, the CDR3 is TGTGCCAGCAGTAATGGCAGGGGGCTCGAGACCCAGTACTTC.

This chain connects TRBV7-8 to TRBJ2-7; unclear D gene. Trimming took off 3 bases at V and 7 bases at J, with 7 bases between the two ends. The CDR3 totals 11 residues. Germline V gene data show CDR1 as SGHVS and CDR2 as FQNEAQ. The CDR3 bases are TGTGCCAGCAGCTTTGGGGAAGAGCAGTACTTC. As protein: CASSFGEEQYF.

This chain joins TRBV5-4 and TRBJ2-1, with D unclear. The V end lost 4 bases, the J end lost 7 bases, and 6 bases lay between the germline ends. CDR1 and CDR2 from the germline V gene are SGHNT and YYREEE (reference sequence). The CDR3 spans 11 residues. The CDR3 region has the DNA TGTGCCAGCAGCGGAAGTAATGAGCAGTTCTTC. As protein: CASSGSNEQFF. Filled out from reference TRBV5-4 and TRBJ2-1, the complete variable domain reads ETGVTQSPTHLIKTRGQQVTLRCSSQSGHNTVSWYQQALGQGPQFIFQYYREEENGRGNFPPRFSGLQFPNYSSELNVNALELDDSALYLCASSGSNEQFFGPGTRLTVL.